This TCR beta chain was captured in a study of blood T cell repertoires in COVID-19. In the study overall: Spain, Italy and the United States supplied samples that represented acute and convalescent COVID-19.

Trimming took 7 bases from V and 5 from J, leaving 20 bases between them. This CDR3 contains 14 residues. The germline V gene has CDR1 SQVTM and CDR2 ANQGSEA. Ages ranged from about 18 to 89 years, with residence in some 25 US areas. Recovery among Cohort 3 donors was established by two negative PCRs, clearance, or symptom resolution. Only in-frame clones appear in the TCRdb table, and some are missing; sequencing was by immunoSEQ multiplex PCR. The sample shows some 200,000 clones, 82% of them seen only once. The chain combines TRBV29-1 with TRBJ1-2; D perhaps matches TRBD1 (6 bases). Sequencing was carried out using PBMCs or T cells enriched from blood (not recorded which). This receptor was identified in a man in his forties or fifties who had recovered from COVID-19. The CDR3 spells CSAKARGTLYGYTF. The CDR3 nucleotides are TGCAGCGCCAAGGCCAGGGGCACCCTTTATGGCTACACCTTC.